This passage covers 11 T cell receptor beta chains from one sample sequenced in a study of CD8 T cells in Susac syndrome. An input of about 0.5 to 1 ug of RNA was subjected to reverse transcription using random hexamers. TCRdb ran MiXCR on the immunoSEQ multiplex PCR reads and lists one entry per CDR3 protein. The sample lists hundreds of thousands of distinct CDR3 sequences, approximately 95% occurring once. Sample: CD4+ T cells from PBMCs. The source of these receptors is a human donor with multiple sclerosis.

The rearrangement uses TRBV3-1 and TRBJ2-7; D perhaps matches TRBD1 (5 bases). Germline CDR1 is LGHDT and CDR2 is YNNKEL (reference sequence). This CDR3 contains 14 residues. V gave up 5 bases and J gave up 3 bases, with 14 bases separating them. CDR3 nucleotides: TGTGCCAGCAGCTACTCCCAGGGCCTCTACGAGCAGTACTTC. Residues: CASSYSQGLYEQYF.

The gene calls are TRBV29-1 and TRBJ2-7; D is perhaps TRBD1 or TRBD2 (5 bases each). Germline V gene sequence: CDR1 SQVTM, CDR2 ANQGSEA. V was shortened by 7 bases and J by 2 bases, with 12 bases between the two germline ends. The CDR3 contains 12 residues. The DNA of the CDR3 is TGCAGCGGTCGGGACGGGACCTACGAGCAGTACTTC. It specifies CSGRDGTYEQYF.

The rearrangement joins TRBV29-1 to TRBJ2-3; TRBD2 agrees at 11 bases. J was trimmed by 3 bases and V by 4 bases; bases with no gene match: 6. This CDR3 region has 15 residues. From germline, CDR1 is SQVTM and CDR2 ANQGSEA. The CDR3 sequence is CSVALAGVGTDTQYF. CDR3 DNA: TGCAGCGTTGCACTAGCGGGAGTCGGAACAGATACGCAGTATTTT.

The genes are TRBV27 and TRBJ1-2; no clear D. CDR1 is MNHEY, CDR2 SMNVEV, per germline (reference sequence). This CDR3 is 12 amino acids long. With 8 bases removed from V and 8 bases from J, the gap between germline ends came to 15 bases. The CDR3 DNA reads TGTGCCAGCGGCACCCCCTTCGGCGGCTACACCTTC. This translates into CASGTPFGGYTF.

The chain links TRBV28 to TRBJ2-1, with 10 bases matching TRBD2. Germline V gene sequence: CDR1 MDHEN, CDR2 SYDVKM. The CDR3 contains 15 residues. The V segment lost 5 bases and the J segment 8 bases; nucleotides outside the gene matches: 9. The CDR3 coding sequence is TGTGCCAGCAGTGGATCTAGCGGGAGTAGGGATGAGCAGTTCTTC. Translated, it gives CASSGSSGSRDEQFF. The complete variable domain, with remaining parts taken from reference TRBV28 and TRBJ2-1, reads DVKVTQSSRYLVKRTGEKVFLECVQDMDHENMFWYRQDPGLGLRLIYFSYDVKMKEKGDIPEGYSVSREKKERFSLILESASTNQTSMYLCASSGSSGSRDEQFFGPGTRLTVL.

The chain carries TRBV5-6 and TRBJ2-1; 9 positions match TRBD2. Losses at the gene ends were 1 base for V and 12 bases for J; bases not matched to a gene: 5. CDR3 length equals 13 residues. CDR1 is SGHDT, CDR2 YYEEEE, per germline. The CDR3 is CASSLTLLAGQFF. CDR3 sequence (DNA): TGTGCCAGCAGCTTGACTCTACTAGCGGGGCAGTTCTTC.

The chain couples TRBV2 to TRBJ2-3; D is unresolved. The CDR3 contains 12 residues. Trimming removed 1 base at V and 12 bases at J, with 11 bases between. Germline CDR1 SNHLY, CDR2 FYNNEI. CDR3 DNA: TGTGCCAGCAGTGAAGGCCTACCCATTCAGTATTTT. This translates into CASSEGLPIQYF.

The chain couples TRBV9 to TRBJ2-7, with D uncertain. Germline-derived CDR1 and CDR2 are SGDLS and YYNGEE. Trimming took off 0 bases at V and 4 bases at J, with 8 bases between the two ends. This CDR3 region has 13 residues. The CDR3 nucleotides are TGTGCCAGCAGCGTAGGGCCCCTGTACGAGCAGTACTTC. It codes for CASSVGPLYEQYF.

This clonotype was observed a single time. This sequence joins TRBV4-2 and TRBJ2-3, with D tentatively TRBD2 (5 bases). This CDR3 is built from 16 residues. Trimming took 0 bases from V and 0 from J, leaving 10 bases between them. Germline loops: CDR1 LGHNA, CDR2 YNFKEQ. The CDR3 loop is CASSQDWTSSTDTQYF. The CDR3 bases are TGTGCCAGCAGCCAAGATTGGACTTCTAGCACAGATACGCAGTATTTT.

The CDR3 protein is CASSLALSSGSVYEQYF. CDR3 nucleotide sequence: TGTGCCAGCAGCTTAGCCCTCTCCAGCGGGAGCGTCTACGAGCAGTACTTC. The chain combines TRBV7-8 with TRBJ2-7, with TRBD2 matching over 8 bases. This CDR3 has 17 residues. The germline CDR1 and CDR2 sequences are SGHVS and FQNEAQ. V lost 0 bases, J lost 3 bases, and 10 bases stayed unmatched.

The chain links TRBV2 to TRBJ1-5, with TRBD1 matching over 7 bases. CDR1 is SNHLY, CDR2 FYNNEI, per germline. V was clipped by 4 bases and J by 7 bases; unmatched bases: 4. This CDR3 spans 13 amino acids. For the CDR3, the DNA is TGTGCCAGCAGTGGTGCCAGGGGGCAGCCCCAGCATTTT. It encodes CASSGARGQPQHF.